This TCR beta chain was found in a study of vaccination and CD4 T cells after COVID-19. For the study at large: The authors exposed cells to overlapping spike peptides derived from SARS-CoV-2, HCoV-NL63, HCoV-OC43 and HCoV-229E. Control cultures were supplied with a CEFX pool, an HIV-1 Nef pool, or no peptide at all.

Documented treatment: roughly ten-day PBMC culture with coronavirus spike peptide pools or control peptides (ViraFEST assay). Once peptide pools had expanded antigen-specific T cells, ViraFEST sequenced TCRs. For this clonotype: The antigen remains unidentified.

Cultured CD4+ T cell DNA was sequenced using the Oncomine TCR Beta short-read assay. Genomic DNA from cultured CD4+ T cells was extracted. TCRdb used MiXCR to reprocess the PCR reads, holding one entry per CDR3 protein. The sample includes 25,000 or so distinct CDR3 sequences, approximately 64% seen only once; the top ten take about 22%. The V gene lost 2 bases and the J gene lost 4 bases, with 9 bases spanning the gap. This CDR3 is built from 14 residues. CDR1 and CDR2 (germline): MNHNS, SASEGT. Sample: CD4+ T cells from blood, cultured in vitro, taken after SARS-CoV-2 vaccination. The chain has TRBV6-1 and TRBJ1-5; no clear D gene. The receptor was derived from a human donor who received a COVID-19 vaccine. The CDR3 loop is CASSETWQNQPQHF. In DNA form, the CDR3 reads TGTGCCAGCAGTGAAACTTGGCAGAATCAGCCCCAGCATTTT.